This TCR beta chain appears in the sequencing data of a study of cytomegalovirus exposure and HLA in healthy donors. Findings and caveats of the study: The authors reported that TCR beta sequences could predict HLA-A and HLA-B alleles. These predictions were accurate for most subjects in the first cohort.

Turning to this clone: Antigen: not known.

The study ran its PCR with 60 Vbeta and 13 Jbeta primers. Sequenced by immunoSEQ multiplex PCR; TCRdb stores in-frame clones only, minus some. The sample yields approximately 100,000 clones, about three quarters seen once. Looked up from germline, CDR1 is LGHNA and CDR2 is YSLEER. The CDR3 extends over 16 amino acids. Trimming removed 0 bases from V and 3 bases from J; junction bases left unmatched: 7. The sequencing input was PBMCs. The origin of this receptor is a man between 35 and 55 years old in good health and CMV-seronegative. This chain joins TRBV4-3 and TRBJ1-1; 7 bases agree with TRBD1. The DNA for the CDR3 is TGCGCCAGCAGCCAAGATCTAGGGGGCGGGGACACTGAAGCTTTCTTT. Its translation is CASSQDLGGGDTEAFF.